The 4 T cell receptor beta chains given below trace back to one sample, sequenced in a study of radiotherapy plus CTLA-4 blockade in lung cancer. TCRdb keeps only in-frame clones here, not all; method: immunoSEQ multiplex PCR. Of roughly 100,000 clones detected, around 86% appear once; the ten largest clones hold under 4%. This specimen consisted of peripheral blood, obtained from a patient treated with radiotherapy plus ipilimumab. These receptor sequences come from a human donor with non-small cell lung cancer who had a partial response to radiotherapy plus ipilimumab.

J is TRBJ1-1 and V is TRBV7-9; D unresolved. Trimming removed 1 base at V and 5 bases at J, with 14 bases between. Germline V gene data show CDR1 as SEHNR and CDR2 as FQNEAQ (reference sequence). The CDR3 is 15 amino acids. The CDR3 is CASSLEVSTGTEAFF. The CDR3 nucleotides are TGTGCCAGCAGCTTAGAAGTGTCAACGGGGACTGAAGCTTTCTTT. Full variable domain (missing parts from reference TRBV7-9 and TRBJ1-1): DTGVSQNPRHKITKRGQNVTFRCDPISEHNRLYWYRQTLGQGPEFLTYFQNEAQLEKSRLLSDRFSAERPKGSFSTLEIQRTEQGDSAMYLCASSLEVSTGTEAFFGQGTRLTVV.

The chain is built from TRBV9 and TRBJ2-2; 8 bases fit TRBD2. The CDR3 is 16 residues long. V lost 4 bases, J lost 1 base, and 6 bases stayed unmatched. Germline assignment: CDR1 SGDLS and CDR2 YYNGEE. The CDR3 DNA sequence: TGTGCCAGCAGCCCCAAACTAGCGGAGAACACCGGGGAGCTGTTTTTT. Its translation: CASSPKLAENTGELFF.

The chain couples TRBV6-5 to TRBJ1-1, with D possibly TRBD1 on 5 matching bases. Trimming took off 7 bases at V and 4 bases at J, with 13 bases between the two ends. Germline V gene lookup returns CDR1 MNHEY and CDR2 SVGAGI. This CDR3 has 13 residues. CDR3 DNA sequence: TGTGCCAGCAATCCAGGGCGGCCCACTGAAGCTTTCTTT. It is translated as CASNPGRPTEAFF.

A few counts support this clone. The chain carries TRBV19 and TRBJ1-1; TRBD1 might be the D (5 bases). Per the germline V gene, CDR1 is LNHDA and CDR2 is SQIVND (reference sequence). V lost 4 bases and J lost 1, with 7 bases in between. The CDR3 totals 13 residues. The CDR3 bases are TGTGCCAGTAGTAACAGGAGGAACACTGAAGCTTTCTTT. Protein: CASSNRRNTEAFF.